A single sample gave rise to the 22 T cell receptor beta chains below, sequenced in a study of T cell responses to AZD1222 COVID-19 vaccine. Libraries were prepared by immunoSEQ multiplex PCR; TCRdb keeps only in-frame clonotypes and omits some of them. Of 150,000 or so clones in the sample, under 95% were seen once. This sample comprised peripheral blood, obtained on day 0 of AZD1222 vaccination. The receptors come from an adult in good health.

This chain connects TRBV6-5 to TRBJ1-2; the D is unclear. The V and J ends lost 6 bases and 3 bases respectively, with 14 bases between them. This CDR3 has 14 residues. Germline lookup yields CDR1 MNHEY and CDR2 SVGAGI. The CDR3 DNA reads as TGTGCCAGCAGAGGTCGTCTCGGCCACTATGGCTACACCTTC. Its translation: CASRGRLGHYGYTF.

V gene TRBV3-1 (or the pseudogene TRBV3-2) combines with J gene TRBJ2-7; D gene ambiguous. The CDR3 runs to 12 residues. The V end was cut by 1 base, the J end by 2 bases, with 3 bases between. Germline-derived CDR1 and CDR2 are LGHDT and YNNKEL (reference sequence). The CDR3 reads CASSQGTYEQYF. CDR3 DNA sequence: TGTGCCAGCAGCCAAGGGACCTACGAGCAGTACTTC.

This clone was picked up a small number of times. The DNA for the CDR3 is TGTGCCAGCAGCTTGGCGGGGAAAATTAATTCACCCCTCCACTTT. Translation: CASSLAGKINSPLHF. This chain connects TRBV5-5 to TRBJ1-6; D gene ambiguous. This CDR3 contains 15 residues. With 0 bases removed from V and 6 bases from J, the gap between germline ends came to 10 bases. The germline CDR1 and CDR2 sequences are SGHKS and YYEKEE (reference sequence).

The chain combines TRBV9 with TRBJ2-2; 8 positions agree with TRBD2. V dropped 4 bases and J dropped 4; count of bases not matched to a gene: 6. Germline values: CDR1 SGDLS, CDR2 YYNGEE. The CDR3 runs 15 residues. CDR3 protein: CASSPSSGGTGELFF. The CDR3 DNA reads TGTGCCAGCAGCCCCAGCAGCGGGGGCACCGGGGAGCTGTTTTTT.

This clone was seen only a few times. This chain links TRBV10-3 with TRBJ1-5; D not resolved. The CDR3 extends over 14 amino acids. V lost 6 bases and J lost 4, with 13 bases in between. CDR1 ENHRY and CDR2 SYGVKD come from the germline V gene. CDR3 loop: CAISTDTGNQPQHF. The CDR3 DNA reads as TGTGCCATCAGCACAGACACGGGTAATCAGCCCCAGCATTTT.

The rearrangement uses TRBV11-2 and TRBJ1-4, with 10 bases lining up with TRBD1. The V segment lost 5 bases and the J segment 7 bases; nucleotides outside the gene matches: 4. This CDR3 contains 14 residues. Germline CDR1 and CDR2: SGHAT and FQNNGV. In DNA, the CDR3 is TGTGCCAGCAGCCTGACAGGGGGCGGTGAAAAACTGTTTTTT. As protein: CASSLTGGGEKLFF.

The genes are TRBV28 and TRBJ1-5; D gene ambiguous. The CDR3 spans 15 residues. V dropped 3 bases and J dropped 0 bases, with 9 bases sitting between them. Per the germline V gene, CDR1 is MDHEN and CDR2 is SYDVKM. This CDR3 is CASSFSRLSNQPQHF. The CDR3 DNA is TGTGCCAGCAGTTTTTCCCGGCTTAGCAATCAGCCCCAGCATTTT.

The rearrangement joins TRBV2 to TRBJ2-1; D uncertain. CDR3 length: 10 residues. V shed 3 bases and J shed 12 bases, with 6 bases lying between them. CDR1 and CDR2 from the germline V gene are SNHLY and FYNNEI. The CDR3 reads CASSEVMQFF. Written as DNA, the CDR3 is TGTGCCAGCAGTGAGGTAATGCAGTTCTTC.

The chain employs TRBV15 and TRBJ2-7; D perhaps matches TRBD1 (5 bases). Germline V gives CDR1 LNHNV, CDR2 YYDKDF (reference sequence). Between the trimmed V and J ends, which lost 0 bases and 0 bases, there was a span of 12 bases. This CDR3 comprises 16 residues. For the CDR3, the DNA is TGTGCCACCAGCAGAGATAGGGGCAGGGACTCCTACGAGCAGTACTTC. Protein product: CATSRDRGRDSYEQYF.

Regarding this clone: Germline and junction disagree at one end, which may indicate a read error. V and J are TRBV11-3 and TRBJ1-6; no clear D. The germline V gene has CDR1 SGHNT and CDR2 YENEEA. The length of the CDR3 is 13 residues. The CDR3 nucleotides are TGTGCCAGCAGCCTAGAAAAAAGTTCACCCCTCCACTTT. Translated: CASSLEKSSPLHF.

The chain carries TRBV19 and TRBJ2-7; TRBD1 is a possible D gene (6 bases). Trimming left V 4 bases short and J 6 bases short, with 16 bases between. Germline V lookup: CDR1 LNHDA, CDR2 SQIVND (reference sequence). CDR3 length: 14 amino acids. The CDR3 loop is CASSSRGDPREQYF. The CDR3, as DNA: TGTGCCAGTAGTAGCAGGGGCGACCCCCGCGAGCAGTACTTC.

This clone was seen only once. The chain links TRBV2 to TRBJ2-7, with 11 bases identical to TRBD1. The CDR3 runs 15 residues. Germline CDR1 reads SNHLY; CDR2 reads FYNNEI. V was pared by 6 bases and J by 3 bases, with 7 bases of the junction left unmatched. This CDR3 reads CASSPDRGLYYEQYF. In DNA, the CDR3 is TGTGCCAGCAGCCCGGACAGGGGGCTTTACTACGAGCAGTACTTC.

This clone was counted between two and nine times. The chain has TRBV7-6 and TRBJ2-7, with unresolved D. This CDR3 has 13 amino acids. Germline V CDR1 and CDR2: SGHVS, FNYEAQ. V was trimmed by 0 bases and J by 0 bases, leaving 3 bases between them. In nucleotides, the CDR3 is TGTGCCAGCAGCTTAGCTAGCTCCTACGAGCAGTACTTC. It encodes CASSLASSYEQYF.

This clone was recorded only once. CDR3 amino acids: CAWRRPGSRSSTEAFF. The CDR3 DNA follows: TGTGCCTGGAGACGACCGGGATCCCGGTCCTCCACTGAAGCTTTCTTT. This chain joins TRBV30 and TRBJ1-1; D is unclear. V shed 3 bases and J shed 4 bases, with 21 bases lying between them. The CDR3 is made up of 16 amino acids. The germline CDR1 and CDR2 sequences are GTSNPN and SVGIG (reference sequence).

V and J are TRBV24-1 and TRBJ2-4, with 15 nucleotides matching TRBD2. The CDR3 has 17 amino acids. The germline V gene has CDR1 KGHDR and CDR2 SFDVKD. The junction had 7 bases not matched to a gene; V was cut back by 3 bases and J by 8 bases. Here the CDR3 DNA reads TGTGCCACCAGTGATGCAGGACTAGCGGGAGGGTTGGACATTCAGTACTTC. Translation gives CATSDAGLAGGLDIQYF.

The rearrangement joins TRBV28 to TRBJ1-5; 7 positions agree with TRBD1. The CDR3 contains 16 residues. Germline CDR1 is MDHEN and CDR2 is SYDVKM. V lost 5 bases and J lost 4; bases outside the gene matches: 11. The CDR3 DNA sequence: TGTGCCAGCAGTCCCCCCCGGGGACAGTTAAATCAGCCCCAGCATTTT. Translation gives CASSPPRGQLNQPQHF. Supplemented by reference TRBV28 and TRBJ1-5, the full variable domain reads DVKVTQSSRYLVKRTGEKVFLECVQDMDHENMFWYRQDPGLGLRLIYFSYDVKMKEKGDIPEGYSVSREKKERFSLILESASTNQTSMYLCASSPPRGQLNQPQHFGDGTRLSIL.

The genes are TRBV5-1 and TRBJ2-7; D remains unclear. This CDR3 contains 13 residues. Germline lookup yields CDR1 SGHRS and CDR2 YFSETQ. The germline V and J ends were trimmed by 5 bases and 2 bases, with 11 bases remaining between them. The CDR3, as DNA: TGCGCCAGCAGGGCGACACCCGCCTACGAGCAGTACTTC. Encoded protein: CASRATPAYEQYF.

The V call is TRBV6-6, the J call TRBJ2-5, with a weak D call TRBD2 (5 bases). Germline lookup yields CDR1 MNHNY and CDR2 SVGAGI (reference sequence). CDR3 size: 14 residues. Trimming removed 3 bases at V and 0 bases at J, with 8 bases between. CDR3 in DNA: TGTGCCAGCAGTTATGCCGGGAACCAAGAGACCCAGTACTTC. This sequence encodes CASSYAGNQETQYF.

The chain combines TRBV5-3 with TRBJ2-5; TRBD2 aligns across 13 bases. TRBV5-3 is reported as an ORF; its role is uncertain. V was clipped by 3 bases and J by 9 bases; unmatched bases: 8. This CDR3 spans 15 amino acids. In DNA form, the CDR3 reads TGTGCCAGAAGCTCGGGACTAGCGGGGTCTGGGGCCCAGTACTTC. Translating gives CARSSGLAGSGAQYF.

The chain joins TRBV19 to TRBJ1-4, with D tentatively TRBD1 (6 bases). V lost 3 bases and J 3 bases, leaving 14 bases between the germline ends. Germline CDR1 reads LNHDA; CDR2 reads SQIVND (reference sequence). The CDR3 is made up of 16 amino acids. CDR3 sequence: CASSIRGILPNEKLFF. Written as DNA, the CDR3 is TGTGCCAGTAGTATTAGGGGGATCTTACCTAATGAAAAACTGTTTTTT.

Only one count was recorded for this clone. The chain employs TRBV30 and TRBJ2-3; 8 bases align to TRBD2. The V and J ends lost 6 bases and 9 bases, in that order; junction bases with no gene match: 5. The CDR3 is 11 amino acids. Germline V gives CDR1 GTSNPN, CDR2 SVGIG (reference sequence). As DNA, the CDR3 is TGTGCCTGCAAGCCGGGGGGGACGCAGTATTTT. Amino acid sequence: CACKPGGTQYF.

The V gene is TRBV28, the J gene TRBJ1-4, with 7 bases aligning to TRBD1. J was trimmed by 8 bases and V by 6 bases; bases with no gene match: 6. From germline, CDR1 is MDHEN and CDR2 SYDVKM. CDR3 length: 13 amino acids. In nucleotides, the CDR3 is TGTGCCAGCAGGCAGACAGGGAAAGAAAAACTGTTTTTT. Its translation: CASRQTGKEKLFF.